A single sample gave rise to the 21 T cell receptor beta chains below, sequenced in a study of beta chain features in type 1 diabetes. The investigators reverse transcribed all of the isolated RNA, so they sequenced expressed TCRB transcripts. The protocol was immunoSEQ multiplex PCR, while the TCRdb copy is restricted to in-frame clones and leaves out a portion. This sample yields about 410,000 clones, of which 14% are seen a single time; around 0.039% belongs to the top ten. Sequenced input: naive CD4+ T cells from blood. The receptors come from a man aged 25-45 years in good health.

This clone was picked up a small number of times. The rearrangement uses TRBV5-1 and TRBJ1-1; the D gene is possibly TRBD1 (6 bases). Germline V gene data show CDR1 as SGHRS and CDR2 as YFSETQ. The CDR3 is 15 amino acids. Trimming removed 5 bases at V and 1 base at J, with 15 bases between. In nucleotides, the CDR3 is TGCGCCAGCAGGCCCGAAGCGGGGGCGAACACTGAAGCTTTCTTT. It is translated as CASRPEAGANTEAFF.

The chain links TRBV27 to TRBJ1-2; D perhaps matches TRBD1 (5 bases). With 7 bases removed from V and 4 bases from J, the gap between germline ends came to 16 bases. Germline V gene lookup returns CDR1 MNHEY and CDR2 SMNVEV (reference sequence). The CDR3 runs to 14 residues. Here the CDR3 DNA reads TGTGCCAGCAAGGAGGGATCTGGGGGCTATGGCTACACCTTC. Its translation is CASKEGSGGYGYTF.

This clone was counted only a few times. The chain has TRBV7-3 and TRBJ2-3; D uncertain. The germline V gene encodes CDR1 SGHTA and CDR2 FQGTGA. CDR3 length: 13 amino acids. V shed 3 bases and J shed 2 bases, with 6 bases lying between them. CDR3 nucleotides: TGTGCCAGCAGCTTCGGATCCACAGATACGCAGTATTTT. Translated, it gives CASSFGSTDTQYF.

J is TRBJ2-1 and V is TRBV23-1; D unclear. TRBV23-1 is labeled an ORF, and its function is uncertain. V shed 10 bases and J shed 3 bases, with 13 bases lying between them. The CDR3 is 13 amino acids. The chain's CDR3 is CAKIRTLYNEQFF. The DNA of the CDR3 is TGCGCCAAAATCCGGACCCTCTACAATGAGCAGTTCTTC.

This clone was seen more than once but under ten times. The V and J genes are TRBV30 and TRBJ2-3; the match to TRBD2 covers 10 bases. The V gene's germline CDR1 is GTSNPN and CDR2 SVGIG (reference sequence). J gave up 2 bases and V 5 bases, and 4 bases lay outside the gene matches. This CDR3 has 14 residues. The CDR3 here is CAWQAGGNTDTQYF. CDR3 in DNA: TGTGCCTGGCAAGCGGGAGGGAACACAGATACGCAGTATTTT.

The chain carries TRBV7-9 and TRBJ2-1; D tentatively fits TRBD1 or TRBD2 (5 bases each). The CDR3 contains 14 residues. Germline CDR1 is SEHNR and CDR2 is FQNEAQ (reference sequence). V was cut by 5 bases and J by 4 bases, with 12 bases left in between. The DNA of the CDR3 is TGTGCCAGCAGCCAGGGACCCACATACAATGAGCAGTTCTTC. This gives the protein CASSQGPTYNEQFF. Supplemented by reference TRBV7-9 and TRBJ2-1, the full variable domain reads DTGVSQNPRHKITKRGQNVTFRCDPISEHNRLYWYRQTLGQGPEFLTYFQNEAQLEKSRLLSDRFSAERPKGSFSTLEIQRTEQGDSAMYLCASSQGPTYNEQFFGPGTRLTVL.

This clone was seen a few times. The rearrangement uses TRBV14 and TRBJ2-3; 9 nucleotides line up with TRBD2. The CDR3 sequence is 15 residues long. Unmatched junction bases numbered 6, after V lost 4 bases and J lost 4 bases. The germline V gene encodes CDR1 SGHDN and CDR2 FVKESK. CDR3 residues: CASSPGGLAADTQYF. CDR3 in DNA: TGTGCCAGCAGCCCTGGGGGACTAGCAGCAGATACGCAGTATTTT.

This clone was seen a handful of times. V and J are TRBV10-3 and TRBJ2-5, with 13 bases aligning to TRBD2. Germline loops: CDR1 ENHRY, CDR2 SYGVKD. This CDR3 spans 17 amino acids. V lost 4 bases and J lost 4; bases outside the gene matches: 9. DNA for the CDR3: TGTGCCATCAGTGGTGAACTAAGACTAGCGGGAGGAGAGACCCAGTACTTC. Residues: CAISGELRLAGGETQYF.

This clone was seen more than once but under ten times. The chain links TRBV6-6 to TRBJ2-5, with 9 bases lining up with TRBD2. CDR3 length: 16 residues. Germline V lookup: CDR1 MNHNY, CDR2 SVGAGI (reference sequence). The V gene end was trimmed by 6 bases and the J gene end by 3 bases; junction bases not matched to a gene: 11. The CDR3, as DNA: TGTGCCAGCAGGGCCAGCGGTAGCGGGAGTAAAGAGACCCAGTACTTC. It yields the protein CASRASGSGSKETQYF.

V is TRBV7-8 and J is TRBJ2-3; tentatively, D is TRBD1 (5 bases). Trimming shortened V by 10 bases and J by 0 bases, and 14 bases separated the two germline ends. The CDR3 has 14 amino acids. The germline V gene has CDR1 SGHVS and CDR2 FQNEAQ. CDR3 region: CATRSGASTDTQYF. The CDR3 bases are TGTGCCACCAGGAGTGGGGCTAGCACAGATACGCAGTATTTT.

The chain is built from TRBV19 and TRBJ1-2; tentative D call: TRBD1 (6 bases). V gave up 3 bases and J gave up 3 bases, with 14 bases separating them. The CDR3 is 15 residues long. The germline V gene encodes CDR1 LNHDA and CDR2 SQIVND (reference sequence). CDR3 region: CASSIGQGIYYGYTF. For the CDR3, the DNA is TGTGCCAGTAGTATCGGGCAGGGGATCTACTATGGCTACACCTTC.

As concerns this clone: Other DNA sequences from this sample encode an identical CDR3 as well. The V call is TRBV30, the J call TRBJ1-5; D gene uncertain. The CDR3 covers 13 residues. Trimming took off 0 bases at V and 1 base at J, with 4 bases between the two ends. Germline V CDR1 and CDR2: GTSNPN, SVGIG (reference sequence). CDR3 region: CAWSVRSNQPQHF. The CDR3 bases are TGTGCCTGGAGTGTACGGAGCAATCAGCCCCAGCATTTT. The full variable domain, its missing parts supplied by reference TRBV30 and TRBJ1-5, is SQTIHQWPATLVQPVGSPLSLECTVEGTSNPNLYWYRQAAGRGLQLLFYSVGIGQISSEVPQNLSASRPQDRQFILSSKKLLLSDSGFYLCAWSVRSNQPQHFGDGTRLSIL.

Turning to this clone: Additional DNA sequences in this sample encode the identical CDR3. CDR3 amino acids: CASSSRIEQFF. The CDR3 region has the DNA TGCGCCAGCAGCTCTAGGATAGAGCAGTTCTTC. V and J are TRBV5-1 and TRBJ2-1; D call uncertain. Between the trimmed V and J ends, which lost 3 bases and 10 bases, there was a span of 8 bases. The germline V gene has CDR1 SGHRS and CDR2 YFSETQ. CDR3 length: 11 residues. The full variable domain, in which reference TRBV5-1 and TRBJ2-1 provide the parts outside the CDR3, is KAGVTQTPRYLIKTRGQQVTLSCSPISGHRSVSWYQQTPGQGLQFLFEYFSETQRNKGNFPGRFSGRQFSNSRSEMNVSTLELGDSALYLCASSSRIEQFFGPGTRLTVL.

This chain connects TRBV7-9 to TRBJ1-4; no clear D. The germline V gene encodes CDR1 SEHNR and CDR2 FQNEAQ (reference sequence). Trimming left V 4 bases short and J 1 base short, with 7 bases between. The CDR3 totals 14 residues. The CDR3 region has the DNA TGTGCCAGCAGCTCATGGGTAACTAATGAAAAACTGTTTTTT. Translation: CASSSWVTNEKLFF. Supplemented by reference TRBV7-9 and TRBJ1-4, the full variable domain reads DTGVSQNPRHKITKRGQNVTFRCDPISEHNRLYWYRQTLGQGPEFLTYFQNEAQLEKSRLLSDRFSAERPKGSFSTLEIQRTEQGDSAMYLCASSSWVTNEKLFFGSGTQLSVL.

The CDR3, as DNA: TGTGCCAGCAGCGTACTAGCGGGCTTAACAGATACGCAGTATTTT. Amino acids: CASSVLAGLTDTQYF. V gene TRBV9 combines with J gene TRBJ2-3; 8 bases align to TRBD2. The length of the CDR3 is 15 residues. Per the germline V gene, CDR1 is SGDLS and CDR2 is YYNGEE. V was pared by 1 base and J by 3 bases, with 4 bases of the junction left unmatched.

V usage is TRBV27 and J usage is TRBJ2-7; 9 nucleotides match TRBD2. Germline CDR1 is MNHEY and CDR2 is SMNVEV (reference sequence). The V and J ends lost 6 bases and 7 bases, in that order; junction bases with no gene match: 10. This CDR3 is built from 14 residues. The CDR3 loop is CASRLLAGAGEQYV. DNA of the CDR3: TGTGCCAGCAGACTATTAGCGGGAGCAGGGGAGCAGTACGTC.

This clone occurred a few times. The chain combines TRBV6-5 with TRBJ2-4; D unclear. The V gene's germline CDR1 is MNHEY and CDR2 SVGAGI. Trimming cost V 5 bases and J 1 base, with 9 bases left between them. CDR3 length: 14 residues. The CDR3 here is CASSLDGAKNIQYF. As DNA, the CDR3 is TGTGCCAGCAGTCTGGACGGGGCCAAAAACATTCAGTACTTC.

The rearrangement uses TRBV15 and TRBJ2-1; tentative D call: TRBD2 (6 bases). Germline CDR1 is LNHNV and CDR2 is YYDKDF (reference sequence). V was trimmed by 0 bases and J by 8 bases, leaving 14 bases between them. The CDR3 spans 15 residues. The CDR3 bases are TGTGCCACCAGCAGAGATTGGAGGCTAGCGTATGAGCAGTTCTTC. This codes for CATSRDWRLAYEQFF.

The sample holds a few counts of this clone. The same CDR3 can be traced to other DNA sequences in this sample. V is TRBV11-2 and J is TRBJ2-3; D remains unclear. Germline V gene data show CDR1 as SGHAT and CDR2 as FQNNGV. V lost 4 bases to trimming and J lost 5 bases, with 4 bases between them. This CDR3 is 11 amino acids long. The DNA for the CDR3 is TGTGCCAGCAGCTCCGGAGATACGCAGTATTTT. This translates into CASSSGDTQYF.

This clone was seen a handful of times. The chain couples TRBV6-6 to TRBJ2-3, with unresolved D. The V end was cut by 5 bases, the J end by 1 base, with 13 bases between. CDR1 and CDR2 (germline): MNHNY, SVGAGI (reference sequence). This CDR3 has 15 residues. The CDR3 bases are TGTGCCAGCAGTCGTCTCCGCGCGGGCACAGATACGCAGTATTTT. Its translation: CASSRLRAGTDTQYF.

The V call is TRBV27, the J call TRBJ1-1, with TRBD1 matching 7 bases. Per germline, CDR1 MNHEY and CDR2 SMNVEV (reference sequence). V lost 6 bases to trimming and J lost 9 bases; unmatched junction nucleotides: 10. The CDR3 sequence is 13 residues long. The CDR3 sequence: CASRIIRQGQAFF. As DNA, the CDR3 is TGTGCCAGCAGGATTATAAGACAGGGACAAGCTTTCTTT.